This T cell receptor beta chain was documented in a study of cytomegalovirus exposure and HLA in healthy donors. Study-level background: The 110 million or so unique TCR beta sequences, from about 190 million T cells, were found by an earlier analysis. Study-wide results and caveats: Versus the approximately 720-donor mean, an Asian-associated ancestry cluster reportedly showed fewer N-insertions in a later analysis.

The PCR had 60 Vbeta and 13 Jbeta primers. Here immunoSEQ multiplex PCR was the method, and the copy in TCRdb shows in-frame clones only, minus some. Among some 180,000 clones, around three quarters were seen once, and the ten largest hold 1.5% to 2%. Germline CDR1 and CDR2: LNHNV and YYDKDF (reference sequence). Trimming shortened V by 0 bases and J by 6 bases, and 11 bases separated the two germline ends. There are 14 residues in the CDR3. Only a few counts were recorded for this clone. Its antigen is undetermined. This clonotype was obtained from a man under 40 in good health and CMV-seronegative. The J gene is TRBJ1-2, the V gene TRBV15; D is undetermined. The sample was PBMCs. CDR3 sequence: CATSRDRQENGYTF. CDR3 bases: TGTGCCACCAGCAGAGATAGGCAGGAAAATGGCTACACCTTC.